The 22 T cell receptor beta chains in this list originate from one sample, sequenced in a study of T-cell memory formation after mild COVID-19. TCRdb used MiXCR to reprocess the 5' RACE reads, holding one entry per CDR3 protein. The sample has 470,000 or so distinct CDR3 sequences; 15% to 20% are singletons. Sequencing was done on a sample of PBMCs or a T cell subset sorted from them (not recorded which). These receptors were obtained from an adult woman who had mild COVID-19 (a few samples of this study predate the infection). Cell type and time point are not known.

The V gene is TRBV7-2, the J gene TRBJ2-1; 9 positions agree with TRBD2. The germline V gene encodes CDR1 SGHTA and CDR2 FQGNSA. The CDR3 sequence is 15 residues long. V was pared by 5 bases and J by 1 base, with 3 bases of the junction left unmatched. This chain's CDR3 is CASSTLAGSYNEQFF. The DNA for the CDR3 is TGTGCCAGCAGCACCCTAGCGGGATCCTACAATGAGCAGTTCTTC.

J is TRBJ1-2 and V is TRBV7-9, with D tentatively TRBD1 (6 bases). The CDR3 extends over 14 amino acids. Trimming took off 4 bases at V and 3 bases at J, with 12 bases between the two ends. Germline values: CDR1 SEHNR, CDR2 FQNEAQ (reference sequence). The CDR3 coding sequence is TGTGCCAGCAGCTCGCGGACAGAATACTATGGCTACACCTTC. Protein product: CASSSRTEYYGYTF. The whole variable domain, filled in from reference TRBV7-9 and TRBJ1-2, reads DTGVSQNPRHKITKRGQNVTFRCDPISEHNRLYWYRQTLGQGPEFLTYFQNEAQLEKSRLLSDRFSAERPKGSFSTLEIQRTEQGDSAMYLCASSSRTEYYGYTFGSGTRLTVV.

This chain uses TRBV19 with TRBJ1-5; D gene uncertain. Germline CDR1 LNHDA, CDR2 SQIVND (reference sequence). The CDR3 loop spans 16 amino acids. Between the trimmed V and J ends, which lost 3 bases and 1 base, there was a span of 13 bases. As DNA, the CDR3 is TGTGCCAGTAGTATCAAGGGCCAGCTGAGCAATCAGCCCCAGCATTTT. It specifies CASSIKGQLSNQPQHF. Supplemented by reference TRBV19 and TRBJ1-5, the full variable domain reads DGGITQSPKYLFRKEGQNVTLSCEQNLNHDAMYWYRQDPGQGLRLIYYSQIVNDFQKGDIAEGYSVSREKKESFPLTVTSAQKNPTAFYLCASSIKGQLSNQPQHFGDGTRLSIL.

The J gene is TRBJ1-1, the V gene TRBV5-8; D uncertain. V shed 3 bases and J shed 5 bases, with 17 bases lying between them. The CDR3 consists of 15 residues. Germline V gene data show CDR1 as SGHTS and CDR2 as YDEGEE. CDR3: CASSWVRIGRTEAFF. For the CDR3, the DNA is TGTGCCAGCAGCTGGGTAAGGATTGGGAGAACTGAAGCTTTCTTT.

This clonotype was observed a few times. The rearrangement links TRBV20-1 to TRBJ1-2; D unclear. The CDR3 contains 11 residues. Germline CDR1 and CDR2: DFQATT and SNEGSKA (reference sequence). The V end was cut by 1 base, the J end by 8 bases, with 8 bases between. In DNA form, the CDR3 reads TGCAGTGCTAGAGGTCGCAGAGGCTACACCTTC. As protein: CSARGRRGYTF.

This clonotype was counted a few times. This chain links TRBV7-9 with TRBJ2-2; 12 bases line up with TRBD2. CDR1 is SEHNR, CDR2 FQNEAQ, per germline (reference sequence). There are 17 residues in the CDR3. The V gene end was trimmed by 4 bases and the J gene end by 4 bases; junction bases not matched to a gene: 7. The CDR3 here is CASSSRLAGVRTGELFF. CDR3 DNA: TGTGCCAGCAGCTCTAGACTAGCGGGAGTGCGCACCGGGGAGCTGTTTTTT. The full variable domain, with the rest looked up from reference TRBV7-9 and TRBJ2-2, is DTGVSQNPRHKITKRGQNVTFRCDPISEHNRLYWYRQTLGQGPEFLTYFQNEAQLEKSRLLSDRFSAERPKGSFSTLEIQRTEQGDSAMYLCASSSRLAGVRTGELFFGEGSRLTVL.

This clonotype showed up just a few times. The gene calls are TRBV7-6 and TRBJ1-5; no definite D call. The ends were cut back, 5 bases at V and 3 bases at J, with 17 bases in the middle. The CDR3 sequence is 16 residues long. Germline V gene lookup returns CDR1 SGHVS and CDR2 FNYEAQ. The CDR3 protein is CASSPGRLINNQPQHF. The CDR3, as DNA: TGTGCCAGCAGCCCGGGGAGACTTATTAACAATCAGCCCCAGCATTTT.

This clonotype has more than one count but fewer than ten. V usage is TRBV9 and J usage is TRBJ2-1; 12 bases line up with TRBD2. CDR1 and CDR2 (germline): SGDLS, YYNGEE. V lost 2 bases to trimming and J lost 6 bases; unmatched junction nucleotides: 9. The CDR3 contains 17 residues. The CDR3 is CASSVGLAGRGLNEQFF. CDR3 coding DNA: TGTGCCAGCAGCGTCGGACTAGCGGGGAGGGGCCTCAATGAGCAGTTCTTC.

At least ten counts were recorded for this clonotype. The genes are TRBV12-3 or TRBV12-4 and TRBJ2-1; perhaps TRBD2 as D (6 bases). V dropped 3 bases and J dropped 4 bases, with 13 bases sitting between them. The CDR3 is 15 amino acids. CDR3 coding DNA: TGTGCCAGCAGTTTCGGTAGTGGGGGGTACAATGAGCAGTTCTTC. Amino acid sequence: CASSFGSGGYNEQFF.

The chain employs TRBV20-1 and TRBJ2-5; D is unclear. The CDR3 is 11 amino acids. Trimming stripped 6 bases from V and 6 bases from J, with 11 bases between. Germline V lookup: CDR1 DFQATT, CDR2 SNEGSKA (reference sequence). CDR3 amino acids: CSATVVKTQYF. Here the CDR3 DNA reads TGCAGTGCCACCGTAGTGAAGACCCAGTACTTC.

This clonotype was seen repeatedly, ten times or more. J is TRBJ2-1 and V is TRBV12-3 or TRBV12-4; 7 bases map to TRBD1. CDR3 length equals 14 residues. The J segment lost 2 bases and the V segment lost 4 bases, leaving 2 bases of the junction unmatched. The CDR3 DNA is TGTGCCAGCAGTTCGACAGGGCCCTACAATGAGCAGTTCTTC. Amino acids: CASSSTGPYNEQFF.

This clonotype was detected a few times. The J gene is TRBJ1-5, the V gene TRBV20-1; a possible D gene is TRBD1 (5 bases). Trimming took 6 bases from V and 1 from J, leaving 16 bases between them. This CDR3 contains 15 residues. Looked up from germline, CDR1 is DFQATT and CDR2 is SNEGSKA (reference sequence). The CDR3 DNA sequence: TGCAGTGCCGGGGGACCGCCAAGGAGCAATCAGCCCCAGCATTTT. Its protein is CSAGGPPRSNQPQHF.

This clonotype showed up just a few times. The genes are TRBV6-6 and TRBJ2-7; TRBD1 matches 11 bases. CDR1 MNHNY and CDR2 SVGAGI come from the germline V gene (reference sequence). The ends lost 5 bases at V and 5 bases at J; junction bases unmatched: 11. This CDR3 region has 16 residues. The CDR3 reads CASSPSGQGAMNEQYF. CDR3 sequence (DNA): TGTGCCAGCAGTCCCTCCGGACAGGGGGCGATGAACGAGCAGTACTTC.

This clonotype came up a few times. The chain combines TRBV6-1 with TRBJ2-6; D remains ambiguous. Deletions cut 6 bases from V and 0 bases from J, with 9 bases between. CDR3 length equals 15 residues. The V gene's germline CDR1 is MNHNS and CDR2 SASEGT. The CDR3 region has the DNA TGTGCCAGCAGGGCAACAGACTCTGGGGCCAACGTCCTGACTTTC. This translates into CASRATDSGANVLTF.

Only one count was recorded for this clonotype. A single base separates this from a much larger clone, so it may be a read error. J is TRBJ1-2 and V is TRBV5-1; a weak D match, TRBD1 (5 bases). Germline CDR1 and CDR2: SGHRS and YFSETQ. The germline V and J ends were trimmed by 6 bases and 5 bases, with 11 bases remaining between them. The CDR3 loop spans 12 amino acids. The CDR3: CASKAGCYGYTF. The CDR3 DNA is TGCGCCAGCAAGGCAGGGTGTTATGGCTACACCTTC. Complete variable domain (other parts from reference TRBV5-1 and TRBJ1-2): KAGVTQTPRYLIKTRGQQVTLSCSPISGHRSVSWYQQTPGQGLQFLFEYFSETQRNKGNFPGRFSGRQFSNSRSEMNVSTLELGDSALYLCASKAGCYGYTFGSGTRLTVV.

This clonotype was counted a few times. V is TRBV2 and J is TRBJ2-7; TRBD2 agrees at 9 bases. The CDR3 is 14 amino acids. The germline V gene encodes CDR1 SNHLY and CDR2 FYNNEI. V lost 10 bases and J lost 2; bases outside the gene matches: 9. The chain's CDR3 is CAIQGTSRTYEQYF. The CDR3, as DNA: TGTGCCATTCAGGGGACTAGCCGAACCTACGAGCAGTACTTC.

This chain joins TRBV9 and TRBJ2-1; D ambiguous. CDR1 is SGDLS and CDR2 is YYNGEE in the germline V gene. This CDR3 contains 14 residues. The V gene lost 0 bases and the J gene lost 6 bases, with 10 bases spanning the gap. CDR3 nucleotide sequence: TGTGCCAGCAGCGTAGCTGGCCTAGTCAATGAGCAGTTCTTC. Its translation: CASSVAGLVNEQFF.

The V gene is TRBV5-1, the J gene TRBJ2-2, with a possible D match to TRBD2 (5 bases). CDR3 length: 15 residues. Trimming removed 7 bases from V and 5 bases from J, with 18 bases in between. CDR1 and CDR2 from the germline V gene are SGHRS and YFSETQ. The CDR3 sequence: CASSRLGGSTGELFF. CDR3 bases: TGCGCCAGCTCTCGGCTGGGCGGGTCTACCGGGGAGCTGTTTTTT.

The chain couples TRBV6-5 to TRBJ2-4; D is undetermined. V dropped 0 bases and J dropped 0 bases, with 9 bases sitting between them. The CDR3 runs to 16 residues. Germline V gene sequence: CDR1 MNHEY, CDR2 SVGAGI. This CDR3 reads CASSYSLVLAKNIQYF. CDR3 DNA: TGTGCCAGCAGTTACTCGCTGGTTCTAGCCAAAAACATTCAGTACTTC.

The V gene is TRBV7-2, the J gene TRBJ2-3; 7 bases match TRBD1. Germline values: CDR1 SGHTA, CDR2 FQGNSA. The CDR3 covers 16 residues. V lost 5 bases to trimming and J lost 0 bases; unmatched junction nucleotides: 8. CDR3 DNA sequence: TGTGCCAGCAGCCTGAGACAGGGCGGTAGCACAGATACGCAGTATTTT. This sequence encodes CASSLRQGGSTDTQYF.

CDR3 loop: CASSLAPGSNEQFF. The CDR3 DNA reads TGCGCCAGCAGCTTGGCCCCCGGGTCTAATGAGCAGTTCTTC. The chain joins TRBV5-1 to TRBJ2-1; no clear D gene. CDR1 and CDR2 (germline): SGHRS, YFSETQ. The CDR3 length is 14 residues. The V and J ends lost 0 bases and 7 bases respectively, with 11 bases between them.

CDR3 sequence: CASHAAGSPLHF. CDR3 sequence (DNA): TGTGCCAGCCACGCAGCCGGATCACCCCTCCACTTT. The chain recombines TRBV12-3 or TRBV12-4 with TRBJ1-6, with unresolved D. Trimming removed 8 bases from V and 10 bases from J, with 12 bases in between. CDR3 length equals 12 residues.